One sample yielded the 23 T cell receptor beta chains listed below, sequenced in a study of beta chain features in type 1 diabetes. General study points: A moderate, significant TCRB CDR3 shortening appeared in type 1 diabetes across four CD4+ subsets.

These receptors are not linked to any known antigen. Expressed TCRB transcripts were sequenced because the isolated RNA had all been reverse transcribed beforehand. Produced via immunoSEQ multiplex PCR; TCRdb's table is partial and in-frame only. The data hold 60,000 to 75,000 clones, with 45% to 50% observed a single time. Sequencing was carried out using central memory CD4+ T cells from blood. Source of these receptors: a man aged 25 to 40 with type 1 diabetes.

The genes are TRBV27 and TRBJ2-3, with 9 positions matching TRBD2. The CDR3 totals 15 residues. Trimming at V came to 2 bases and at J to 4 bases, leaving 4 bases not matched to a gene. Germline CDR1 reads MNHEY; CDR2 reads SMNVEV (reference sequence). CDR3 in DNA: TGTGCCAGCAGTTTAGCGGGAGGGCGTGCAGATACGCAGTATTTT. Its translation: CASSLAGGRADTQYF.

This clone was detected many times. Other DNA variants within this sample encode the same CDR3. This sequence joins TRBV2 and TRBJ2-1, with D hard to call. Trimming shortened V by 4 bases and J by 7 bases, and 8 bases separated the two germline ends. This CDR3 has 12 residues. CDR1 is SNHLY and CDR2 is FYNNEI in the germline V gene. CDR3 in amino acids: CASSGLVNEQFF. The CDR3 DNA is TGTGCCAGCAGTGGTCTAGTTAATGAGCAGTTCTTC.

This clone was seen a few times. V usage is TRBV7-9 and J usage is TRBJ2-7; TRBD1 aligns across 8 bases. V trimming: 4 bases; J trimming: 0 bases; junction bases outside the gene matches: 5. Germline CDR1 SEHNR, CDR2 FQNEAQ (reference sequence). This CDR3 is 15 amino acids long. The CDR3 reads CASSSWTGLSYEQYF. CDR3 DNA sequence: TGTGCCAGCAGCTCCTGGACAGGGCTCTCCTACGAGCAGTACTTC.

This clone was recorded a few times. The chain combines TRBV5-1 with TRBJ2-2; D might be TRBD1 (5 bases). This CDR3 is built from 15 residues. The V end lost 4 bases, the J end lost 0 bases, and 10 bases lay between the germline ends. Germline V gene lookup returns CDR1 SGHRS and CDR2 YFSETQ. CDR3 nucleotide sequence: TGCGCCAGCAGCCTAGACAGAACGAACACCGGGGAGCTGTTTTTT. Protein product: CASSLDRTNTGELFF.

V gene TRBV18 combines with J gene TRBJ2-5, with a possible D match to TRBD2 (6 bases). The germline V and J ends were trimmed by 8 bases and 4 bases, with 11 bases remaining between them. Per germline, CDR1 KGHSH and CDR2 LQKENI. The CDR3 consists of 12 residues. The CDR3 reads CASGGYSETQYF. The CDR3 DNA reads TGTGCCAGCGGAGGGTATTCAGAGACCCAGTACTTC.

The rearrangement links TRBV18 to TRBJ1-3; no clear D gene. V gave up 7 bases and J gave up 0 bases, with 10 bases separating them. CDR1 and CDR2 (germline): KGHSH, LQKENI. The CDR3 totals 14 residues. CDR3 DNA: TGTGCCAGCTACCGAGGCAGCTCTGGAAACACCATATATTTT. Protein: CASYRGSSGNTIYF.

V is TRBV11-2 and J is TRBJ2-6, with D tentatively TRBD1 (6 bases). The germline V gene has CDR1 SGHAT and CDR2 FQNNGV. The CDR3 is 14 amino acids. V was cut by 4 bases and J by 3 bases, with 7 bases left in between. The CDR3 DNA follows: TGTGCCAGCAGCTACAGGGATGGGGCCAACGTCCTGACTTTC. Its translation is CASSYRDGANVLTF.

The V gene is TRBV5-1, the J gene TRBJ2-3; D is uncertain. The CDR3 covers 15 residues. Germline loops: CDR1 SGHRS, CDR2 YFSETQ. Between the trimmed V and J ends, which lost 4 bases and 5 bases, there was a span of 17 bases. CDR3 amino acids: CASSARPGVKDTQYF. The CDR3 region has the DNA TGCGCCAGCAGCGCCCGCCCCGGAGTGAAAGATACGCAGTATTTT.

This clone was counted a few times. V usage is TRBV10-3 and J usage is TRBJ2-1; TRBD2 matches at 9 bases. With V trimmed by 10 bases and J by 8 bases, 6 bases remained unmatched. This CDR3 spans 12 amino acids. Germline assignment: CDR1 ENHRY and CDR2 SYGVKD. The CDR3 protein is CATGTSSDEQFF. CDR3 nucleotides: TGTGCCACCGGGACTAGCTCTGATGAGCAGTTCTTC.

This clone occurred a few times. The chain joins TRBV5-4 to TRBJ1-2, with TRBD1 matching 8 bases. V was clipped by 4 bases and J by 5 bases; unmatched bases: 10. The germline gives CDR1 SGHNT, CDR2 YYREEE (reference sequence). This CDR3 spans 15 amino acids. DNA of the CDR3: TGTGCCAGCAGCCCCCCGGGACAGGCCTCGTATGGCTACACCTTC. This gives the protein CASSPPGQASYGYTF.

This clone was counted a few times. The rearrangement links TRBV7-9 to TRBJ2-1; 9 nucleotides line up with TRBD1. Germline trimming cut 8 bases from V and 9 bases from J; bases unmatched to any gene: 14. The CDR3 runs to 15 residues. Germline values: CDR1 SEHNR, CDR2 FQNEAQ (reference sequence). CDR3 nucleotides: TGTGCCAGCTCAAAACAAGGACAGGGGCTTTTTGAGCAGTTCTTC. Translation: CASSKQGQGLFEQFF.

V is TRBV19 and J is TRBJ2-3; possible D gene TRBD1, 6 bases. V shed 5 bases and J shed 0 bases, with 12 bases lying between them. CDR3 length equals 15 residues. Germline CDR1 is LNHDA and CDR2 is SQIVND (reference sequence). CDR3 protein: CASSLTGTSTDTQYF. CDR3 sequence (DNA): TGTGCCAGTAGTTTGACAGGCACTAGCACAGATACGCAGTATTTT. The full variable domain, rest sourced from reference TRBV19 and TRBJ2-3, is DGGITQSPKYLFRKEGQNVTLSCEQNLNHDAMYWYRQDPGQGLRLIYYSQIVNDFQKGDIAEGYSVSREKKESFPLTVTSAQKNPTAFYLCASSLTGTSTDTQYFGPGTRLTVL.

This clone was observed a few times. This rearrangement joins TRBV18 to TRBJ2-2, with 7 bases matching TRBD1. CDR3 length equals 13 residues. Germline V CDR1 and CDR2: KGHSH, LQKENI. With V trimmed by 4 bases and J by 5 bases, 1 base remained unmatched. The CDR3 DNA reads TGTGCCAGCTCACTACAGGGGACCGGGGAGCTGTTTTTT. The encoded protein is CASSLQGTGELFF.

CDR3 nucleotide sequence: TGTGCCAGCAGCCCAGAACAGGGCCCCAATCAGCCCCAGCATTTT. Translation gives CASSPEQGPNQPQHF. The chain combines TRBV6-5 with TRBJ1-5; TRBD1 might be the D (6 bases). Germline-derived CDR1 and CDR2 are MNHEY and SVGAGI. V was trimmed by 6 bases and J by 3 bases, leaving 15 bases between them. This CDR3 comprises 15 residues.

The rearrangement uses TRBV7-2 and TRBJ2-2; 10 bases map to TRBD1. In germline, CDR1 is SGHTA, CDR2 FQGNSA. The CDR3 spans 16 residues. J gave up 5 bases and V 5 bases, and 8 bases lay outside the gene matches. CDR3 residues: CASSTRQGARTGELFF. CDR3 DNA: TGTGCCAGCAGCACTAGACAGGGGGCGCGGACCGGGGAGCTGTTTTTT.

V is TRBV5-1 and J is TRBJ2-1, with a possible D match to TRBD2 (5 bases). CDR3 length equals 16 residues. V was clipped by 0 bases and J by 4 bases, with 14 bases between them. CDR1 is SGHRS and CDR2 is YFSETQ in the germline V gene. CDR3 bases: TGCGCCAGCAGCTTGGTCCCGGGGAAGGCGTACAATGAGCAGTTCTTC. Protein sequence: CASSLVPGKAYNEQFF.

The chain carries TRBV4-1 and TRBJ1-1; 10 bases agree with TRBD1. The J segment lost 7 bases and the V segment lost 0 bases, leaving 8 bases of the junction unmatched. Germline lookup yields CDR1 MGHRA and CDR2 YSYEKL. CDR3 length: 16 residues. CDR3 residues: CASSQEGGQGRGEAFF. The DNA for the CDR3 is TGCGCCAGCAGCCAAGAAGGGGGACAGGGGCGGGGTGAAGCTTTCTTT.

The chain recombines TRBV4-1 with TRBJ2-7; no definite D call. Looked up from germline, CDR1 is MGHRA and CDR2 is YSYEKL. The V end was cut by 6 bases, the J end by 2 bases, with 11 bases between. The CDR3 sequence is 13 residues long. The CDR3 region has the DNA TGCGCCAGCAGGTACTCAGGCCCCTACGAGCAGTACTTC. Protein sequence: CASRYSGPYEQYF.

By frequency in the sample, this clone is medium-sized (0.01 to 0.1%). The J gene is TRBJ2-1, the V gene TRBV7-9, with TRBD1 matching over 7 bases. This CDR3 has 14 residues. Germline V gene lookup returns CDR1 SEHNR and CDR2 FQNEAQ (reference sequence). V shed 3 bases and J 10 bases; nucleotides not matched to a gene: 9. The CDR3 DNA is TGTGCCAGCAGCTTGAGAACAGGGGCAGGGGAGCAGTTCTTC. It yields the protein CASSLRTGAGEQFF.

The gene calls are TRBV19 and TRBJ2-1; TRBD1 matches at 7 bases. The CDR3 runs to 14 residues. The V gene end was trimmed by 6 bases and the J gene end by 5 bases; junction bases not matched to a gene: 7. Germline CDR1 LNHDA, CDR2 SQIVND (reference sequence). The CDR3 here is CASRPPGQNNEQFF. The CDR3 DNA is TGTGCCAGTAGACCCCCGGGACAGAACAATGAGCAGTTCTTC.

This clone was counted between two and nine times. V usage is TRBV5-6 and J usage is TRBJ2-5; maybe TRBD1 (5 bases). Germline CDR1 is SGHDT and CDR2 is YYEEEE. The CDR3 is made up of 16 amino acids. V was clipped by 1 base and J by 4 bases, with 17 bases between them. The CDR3 DNA reads as TGTGCCAGCAGCTTGTTTGGGCAGGGCCATGGAGAGACCCAGTACTTC. It is translated as CASSLFGQGHGETQYF.

This clone was observed a few times. The J gene is TRBJ1-1, the V gene TRBV9; TRBD1 matches at 10 bases. The germline CDR1 and CDR2 sequences are SGDLS and YYNGEE. This CDR3 has 16 residues. J was trimmed by 6 bases and V by 4 bases; bases with no gene match: 12. As DNA, the CDR3 is TGTGCCAGCAGCAAACTTCCCGGGACAGGGGAAGCTGAAGCTTTCTTT. Protein: CASSKLPGTGEAEAFF.

CDR3 in DNA: TGTGCCAGCAGTGAACGGCAGGGTTCTGGCTACACCTTC. Translating gives CASSERQGSGYTF. This sequence joins TRBV6-1 and TRBJ1-2, with D maybe TRBD1 (5 bases). CDR3 length: 13 residues. Trimming removed 2 bases from V and 7 bases from J, with 11 bases in between. Germline V lookup: CDR1 MNHNS, CDR2 SASEGT.